This passage covers 22 T cell receptor beta chains from one sample sequenced in a study of blood T cell repertoires in COVID-19. Using immunoSEQ multiplex PCR, the repertoire was profiled, and TCRdb retains in-frame clones only, with some absent. The sample contains roughly 200,000 clones, approximately 83% of which appear only once. The source material was peripheral blood. These receptors all stem from a woman aged 25 to 45 with COVID-19, enrolled during active disease.

The chain couples TRBV28 to TRBJ1-1; D remains unclear. CDR1 and CDR2 (germline): MDHEN, SYDVKM. Trimming removed 3 bases from V and 5 bases from J, with 13 bases in between. The CDR3 totals 14 residues. The CDR3 here is CASSFYGGQTEAFF. The CDR3, as DNA: TGTGCCAGCAGTTTTTACGGAGGGCAGACTGAAGCTTTCTTT.

This chain uses TRBV6-6 with TRBJ2-3; weak D call: TRBD1 (6 bases). Trimming stripped 1 base from V and 3 bases from J, with 14 bases between. From germline, CDR1 is MNHNY and CDR2 SVGAGI (reference sequence). This CDR3 is 16 amino acids long. The CDR3 region is CASSYFGRQGTDTQYF. The CDR3 bases are TGTGCCAGCAGTTACTTCGGTCGGCAGGGGACAGATACGCAGTATTTT.

The rearrangement uses TRBV11-2 and TRBJ2-3; 8 nucleotides match TRBD2. Germline CDR1 is SGHAT and CDR2 is FQNNGV. The CDR3 is made up of 15 amino acids. Unmatched junction bases numbered 7, after V lost 5 bases and J lost 3 bases. This CDR3 is CASSILAGLTDTQYF. The CDR3, as DNA: TGTGCCAGCAGCATCTTAGCGGGATTAACAGATACGCAGTATTTT.

The V and J genes are TRBV10-3 and TRBJ2-3; 8 positions match TRBD2. Losses at the gene ends were 4 bases for V and 3 bases for J; bases not matched to a gene: 12. The CDR3 is 17 residues long. Germline V lookup: CDR1 ENHRY, CDR2 SYGVKD. CDR3 region: CAISGVNSGTGTDTQYF. The DNA of the CDR3 is TGTGCCATCAGTGGGGTAAATAGCGGGACGGGGACAGATACGCAGTATTTT.

J is TRBJ1-2 and V is TRBV30, with 7 bases matching TRBD1. This CDR3 has 13 residues. J lost 8 bases, V lost 5 bases, and 11 bases had no gene match. Looked up from germline, CDR1 is GTSNPN and CDR2 is SVGIG (reference sequence). For the CDR3, the DNA is TGTGCCTGGCGGGAACTGGGACAGTTAGGCTACACCTTC. Its translation: CAWRELGQLGYTF.

The chain employs TRBV19 and TRBJ2-7; D possibly corresponds to TRBD2 (6 bases). With 2 bases removed from V and 5 bases from J, the gap between germline ends came to 10 bases. Looked up from germline, CDR1 is LNHDA and CDR2 is SQIVND (reference sequence). CDR3 length equals 13 residues. CDR3 sequence (DNA): TGTGCCAGTAGTATATGGGGCGGGGACGAGCAGTACTTC. Residues: CASSIWGGDEQYF.

This rearrangement joins TRBV3-1 (or the pseudogene TRBV3-2) to TRBJ2-7; D may be TRBD1 (6 bases). Trimming took off 6 bases at V and 2 bases at J, with 11 bases between the two ends. The germline gives CDR1 LGHDT, CDR2 YNNKEL (reference sequence). The CDR3 runs 13 residues. The DNA of the CDR3 is TGTGCCAGCAGGGGACGGACAGCCTACGAGCAGTACTTC. Encoded protein: CASRGRTAYEQYF.

The chain has TRBV6-6 and TRBJ2-3, with TRBD2 matching 15 bases. Per germline, CDR1 MNHNY and CDR2 SVGAGI (reference sequence). The CDR3 spans 16 residues. The V gene end was trimmed by 6 bases and the J gene end by 4 bases; junction bases not matched to a gene: 5. Here the CDR3 reads CASSAGTSGGSDTQYF. CDR3 DNA sequence: TGTGCCAGCAGCGCCGGGACTAGCGGGGGGTCAGATACGCAGTATTTT.

This clone was seen once. The rearrangement links TRBV9 to TRBJ2-1; D might be TRBD2 (6 bases). Germline CDR1 SGDLS, CDR2 YYNGEE. CDR3 length: 16 residues. Trimming shortened V by 4 bases and J by 0 bases, and 14 bases separated the two germline ends. For the CDR3, the DNA is TGTGCCAGCAGCTTGCGAGCGGGTAGCTCCTACAATGAGCAGTTCTTC. The encoded protein is CASSLRAGSSYNEQFF.

The chain recombines TRBV11-3 with TRBJ1-1; D not resolved. There are 16 residues in the CDR3. The germline gives CDR1 SGHNT, CDR2 YENEEA. V shed 2 bases and J shed 0 bases, with 13 bases lying between them. CDR3 sequence reads: CASSLCNPVMNTEAFF. CDR3 coding DNA: TGTGCCAGCAGCTTATGCAACCCGGTTATGAACACTGAAGCTTTCTTT.

This clone was found a few times. V and J are TRBV3-1 (or the pseudogene TRBV3-2) and TRBJ2-1; 7 positions agree with TRBD1. This CDR3 has 15 residues. The V gene's germline CDR1 is LGHDT and CDR2 YNNKEL (reference sequence). V lost 4 bases to trimming and J lost 4 bases; unmatched junction nucleotides: 7. The CDR3 here is CASSLGTVSYNEQFF. The CDR3 nucleotides read TGTGCCAGCAGCCTGGGGACAGTCTCTTACAATGAGCAGTTCTTC.

The gene calls are TRBV11-2 and TRBJ2-7; D unresolved. This CDR3 region has 14 residues. Trimming shortened V by 1 base and J by 4 bases, and 11 bases separated the two germline ends. Per the germline V gene, CDR1 is SGHAT and CDR2 is FQNNGV. This CDR3 reads CASSLGEVDYEQYF. The CDR3 nucleotides are TGTGCCAGCAGCTTAGGAGAGGTTGATTACGAGCAGTACTTC.

The chain employs TRBV6-5 and TRBJ2-3, with 7 bases that match TRBD1. This CDR3 has 15 residues. Germline values: CDR1 MNHEY, CDR2 SVGAGI. The ends lost 2 bases at V and 8 bases at J; junction bases unmatched: 10. CDR3 sequence reads: CASSYVLRGGGTQYF. The DNA for the CDR3 is TGTGCCAGCAGTTACGTTTTGAGAGGGGGCGGTACGCAGTATTTT.

The gene calls are TRBV27 and TRBJ1-4; D unresolved. V lost 3 bases to trimming and J lost 11 bases, with 16 bases between them. This CDR3 comprises 14 residues. Germline assignment: CDR1 MNHEY and CDR2 SMNVEV (reference sequence). DNA for the CDR3: TGTGCCAGCAGTTTCCGGGAAGGTACGGGGAAACTGTTTTTT. Protein: CASSFREGTGKLFF.

This sequence joins TRBV19 and TRBJ1-1; 9 bases match TRBD1. From germline, CDR1 is LNHDA and CDR2 SQIVND (reference sequence). V lost 3 bases, J lost 1 base, and 3 bases stayed unmatched. The CDR3 runs to 15 residues. The CDR3 nucleotides read TGTGCCAGTAGTATGACAGGGGGGCGGAACACTGAAGCTTTCTTT. Its translation is CASSMTGGRNTEAFF.

V is TRBV5-5 and J is TRBJ2-5, with a weak D call TRBD2 (6 bases). Trimming left V 0 bases short and J 5 bases short, with 17 bases between. CDR1 SGHKS and CDR2 YYEKEE come from the germline V gene (reference sequence). This CDR3 region has 16 residues. CDR3 residues: CASSLGAVSGEETQYF. The CDR3 nucleotides read TGTGCCAGCAGCTTGGGGGCGGTTAGCGGCGAGGAGACCCAGTACTTC.

The genes are TRBV5-4 and TRBJ1-1; TRBD1 matches at 9 bases. CDR3 size: 14 residues. The V gene end was trimmed by 1 base and the J gene end by 6 bases; junction bases not matched to a gene: 4. The V gene's germline CDR1 is SGHNT and CDR2 YYREEE (reference sequence). The CDR3 loop reads CASSLTGGVPEAFF. In DNA form, the CDR3 reads TGTGCCAGCAGCTTGACAGGGGGCGTCCCTGAAGCTTTCTTT.

The rearrangement joins TRBV4-1 to TRBJ2-3, with 7 bases aligning to TRBD1. V dropped 1 base and J dropped 3; count of bases not matched to a gene: 7. This CDR3 has 16 residues. In germline, CDR1 is MGHRA, CDR2 YSYEKL. The CDR3 DNA reads as TGCGCCAGCAGCCAAGGACAGGGCGTGAGGACAGATACGCAGTATTTT. Translation gives CASSQGQGVRTDTQYF.

The CDR3 bases are TGTGCCAGCAGTTTAGATGCGACCGGAGACTACGAGCAGTACTTC. Protein sequence: CASSLDATGDYEQYF. The V call is TRBV27, the J call TRBJ2-7; D remains ambiguous. The germline V gene has CDR1 MNHEY and CDR2 SMNVEV (reference sequence). This CDR3 has 15 amino acids. Trimming removed 2 bases from V and 3 bases from J, with 14 bases in between.

V and J are TRBV3-1 (or the pseudogene TRBV3-2) and TRBJ2-5; 10 bases are shared with TRBD2. In germline, CDR1 is LGHDT, CDR2 YNNKEL (reference sequence). The CDR3 extends over 14 amino acids. Germline trimming cut 7 bases from V and 4 bases from J; bases unmatched to any gene: 6. CDR3 sequence reads: CASNPQRGGETQYF. The CDR3 nucleotides are TGTGCCAGCAACCCTCAGCGGGGGGGAGAGACCCAGTACTTC.

The chain employs TRBV27 and TRBJ2-2, with TRBD1 matching 10 bases. Germline loops: CDR1 MNHEY, CDR2 SMNVEV (reference sequence). V dropped 6 bases and J dropped 1; count of bases not matched to a gene: 17. The CDR3 length is 20 residues. CDR3 sequence (DNA): TGTGCCAGCAGCTCCAGCACGGGACAGGGGCGACCAATGAACACCGGGGAGCTGTTTTTT. Protein product: CASSSSTGQGRPMNTGELFF.

The J gene is TRBJ1-1, the V gene TRBV19; unclear D gene. V was pared by 3 bases and J by 4 bases, with 15 bases between. The CDR3 covers 15 residues. The germline V gene has CDR1 LNHDA and CDR2 SQIVND (reference sequence). The CDR3 bases are TGTGCCAGTAGTATTTCGGTGGAGGCCTTCACTGAAGCTTTCTTT. Its protein product is CASSISVEAFTEAFF.